The 24 T cell receptor beta chains below all came from one sample that was sequenced in a study of cytomegalovirus exposure and HLA in healthy donors. PCR involved 60 Vbeta and 13 Jbeta primers. Repertoires were generated with immunoSEQ multiplex PCR, while TCRdb's copy carries only in-frame clones and drops some. The sample yields some 150,000 clones, about 72% seen once. Specimen: PBMCs. These receptors came from a man in his thirties or forties in good health and CMV-seropositive.

This chain links TRBV7-9 with TRBJ2-1, with D perhaps TRBD1 (6 bases). Germline V CDR1 and CDR2: SEHNR, FQNEAQ (reference sequence). CDR3 length: 13 amino acids. The V gene lost 10 bases and the J gene lost 4 bases, with 14 bases spanning the gap. CDR3 coding DNA: TGTGCCACCTTATTGGACAGTTACAATGAGCAGTTCTTC. This translates into CATLLDSYNEQFF. The complete variable domain, with remaining parts taken from reference TRBV7-9 and TRBJ2-1, reads DTGVSQNPRHKITKRGQNVTFRCDPISEHNRLYWYRQTLGQGPEFLTYFQNEAQLEKSRLLSDRFSAERPKGSFSTLEIQRTEQGDSAMYLCATLLDSYNEQFFGPGTRLTVL.

Here the CDR3 DNA reads TGTGCCAGCAGCAAAGAACGACAGGCGACGAACTATGGCTACACCTTC. It yields the protein CASSKERQATNYGYTF. The V and J genes are TRBV21-1 and TRBJ1-2; the table's D call, TRBD1, has no DNA check behind it. TRBV21-1 is recorded as a pseudogene. The CDR3 totals 16 residues.

This sequence joins TRBV2 and TRBJ2-7; 7 nucleotides align to TRBD1. Trimming at V came to 7 bases and at J to 6 bases, leaving 18 bases not matched to a gene. CDR1 and CDR2 from the germline V gene are SNHLY and FYNNEI. The length of the CDR3 is 16 residues. Here the CDR3 reads CASIAHRGRGLGEQYF. As DNA, the CDR3 is TGTGCCAGCATCGCCCACCGGGGCAGGGGGTTGGGCGAGCAGTACTTC.

As concerns this clone: At the DNA level, this CDR3 is encoded by other sequences in the same sample as well. V usage is TRBV28 and J usage is TRBJ2-7; D is ambiguous. The length of the CDR3 is 12 residues. The germline V gene encodes CDR1 MDHEN and CDR2 SYDVKM. Between the trimmed V and J ends, which lost 1 base and 4 bases, there was a span of 5 bases. CDR3 amino acids: CASSLSGYEQYF. Written as DNA, the CDR3 is TGTGCCAGCAGTTTATCGGGTTACGAGCAGTACTTC.

The chain links TRBV10-3 to TRBJ1-5; 11 bases align to TRBD1. Germline-derived CDR1 and CDR2 are ENHRY and SYGVKD. Trimming at V came to 10 bases and at J to 7 bases, leaving 12 bases not matched to a gene. The CDR3 contains 15 residues. In nucleotides, the CDR3 is TGTGCCAGCAGCTCCACGGGGACAGGGGGACAGCCCCAGCATTTT. Translating it yields CASSSTGTGGQPQHF.

The chain carries TRBV2 and TRBJ1-4, with 7 nucleotides matching TRBD1. Trimming cost V 7 bases and J 0 bases; bases outside gene matches: 5. CDR1 and CDR2 from the germline V gene are SNHLY and FYNNEI. This CDR3 has 15 residues. CDR3 DNA sequence: TGTGCCAGCAAGGAGGGGGCGACAACTAATGAAAAACTGTTTTTT. This translates into CASKEGATTNEKLFF.

The CDR3 loop reads CATSREVGGSYGYTF. The CDR3 region has the DNA TGTGCCACCAGCAGAGAAGTCGGGGGGTCCTATGGCTACACCTTC. The rearrangement links TRBV15 to TRBJ1-2; tentative D call: TRBD1 (5 bases). This CDR3 comprises 15 residues. Between the trimmed V and J ends, which lost 0 bases and 4 bases, there was a span of 12 bases. CDR1 and CDR2 from the germline V gene are LNHNV and YYDKDF (reference sequence).

For the CDR3, the DNA is TGCAGCGTTGAATTGACAGGGAGCTACGAGCAGTACTTC. This encodes CSVELTGSYEQYF. The chain combines TRBV29-1 with TRBJ2-7; 7 nucleotides line up with TRBD1. There are 13 residues in the CDR3. V lost 2 bases to trimming and J lost 3 bases; unmatched junction nucleotides: 4. The germline V gene has CDR1 SQVTM and CDR2 ANQGSEA.

The chain uses TRBV25-1 and TRBJ2-7; 12 bases fit TRBD1. Germline V gene lookup returns CDR1 MGHDK and CDR2 SYGVNS. V lost 0 bases, J lost 7 bases, and 13 bases stayed unmatched. The CDR3 is 18 residues long. The CDR3 is CASSEYSTPGTGGKEQYF. The CDR3 bases are TGTGCCAGCAGTGAATACTCCACTCCCGGGACAGGGGGCAAAGAGCAGTACTTC.

In its sample, this clone was seen a few times. The CDR3 DNA reads TGTGCCAGCAGCAAAAGGACAGAACCTGCCTATGGCTACACCTTC. As protein: CASSKRTEPAYGYTF. V and J are TRBV7-9 and TRBJ1-2; the D gene is possibly TRBD1 (6 bases). The CDR3 runs to 15 residues. Germline V lookup: CDR1 SEHNR, CDR2 FQNEAQ (reference sequence). The V end lost 5 bases, the J end lost 4 bases, and 17 bases lay between the germline ends.

The rearrangement uses TRBV10-3 and TRBJ1-2; 12 nucleotides align to TRBD1. Germline values: CDR1 ENHRY, CDR2 SYGVKD. V trimming: 8 bases; J trimming: 8 bases; junction bases outside the gene matches: 18. This CDR3 is 17 amino acids long. This CDR3 reads CAIGLDSWDRGRLGYTF. The CDR3 DNA is TGTGCCATCGGCTTGGACTCGTGGGACAGGGGGCGATTGGGCTACACCTTC.

The V and J genes are TRBV30 and TRBJ2-6; no firm D call. Trimming shortened V by 2 bases and J by 0 bases, and 8 bases separated the two germline ends. This CDR3 contains 15 residues. Germline CDR1 is GTSNPN and CDR2 is SVGIG (reference sequence). The CDR3 nucleotides are TGTGCCTGGAGTAAGCACAGCTCTGGGGCCAACGTCCTGACTTTC. This sequence encodes CAWSKHSSGANVLTF.

The CDR3 bases are TGTGCCAGCTCCCCTGGGACAGGGTTCTTCGAGCAGTACTTC. It is translated as CASSPGTGFFEQYF. The J gene is TRBJ2-7, the V gene TRBV7-3; TRBD1 aligns across 9 bases. The germline V gene encodes CDR1 SGHTA and CDR2 FQGTGA. Losses at the gene ends were 8 bases for V and 6 bases for J; bases not matched to a gene: 11. The CDR3 has 14 amino acids.

The gene calls are TRBV28 and TRBJ1-5; possibly TRBD1 for D (5 bases). CDR1 and CDR2 (germline): MDHEN, SYDVKM. Deletions cut 2 bases from V and 4 bases from J, with 9 bases between. The CDR3 has 14 residues. The CDR3 sequence: CASSLIRVNQPQHF. The CDR3 coding sequence is TGTGCCAGCAGTTTAATCAGGGTTAATCAGCCCCAGCATTTT.

The CDR3 here is CASSPTGVVSYNEQFF. CDR3 bases: TGTGCCAGCAGTCCCACAGGCGTCGTCTCCTACAATGAGCAGTTCTTC. The rearrangement uses TRBV27 and TRBJ2-1, with D tentatively TRBD1 (5 bases). Germline CDR1 is MNHEY and CDR2 is SMNVEV (reference sequence). The CDR3 is made up of 16 amino acids. V shed 5 bases and J shed 0 bases, with 14 bases lying between them.

The chain uses TRBV5-4 and TRBJ2-1, with a tentative D call TRBD1 (5 bases). Germline V CDR1 and CDR2: SGHNT, YYREEE (reference sequence). The CDR3 runs to 13 residues. V dropped 1 base and J dropped 9 bases, with 11 bases sitting between them. CDR3 sequence: CASSLSRVSEQFF. For the CDR3, the DNA is TGTGCCAGCAGCTTGAGCAGGGTGTCTGAGCAGTTCTTC.

Only a few counts were recorded for this clone. This rearrangement joins TRBV19 to TRBJ2-7; TRBD2 might be the D (6 bases). This CDR3 has 14 amino acids. The germline V gene encodes CDR1 LNHDA and CDR2 SQIVND (reference sequence). The V end lost 3 bases, the J end lost 4 bases, and 13 bases lay between the germline ends. The CDR3 DNA sequence: TGTGCCAGTAGTATTTCGCAGGGACTTTACGAGCAGTACTTC. Translation gives CASSISQGLYEQYF.

J is TRBJ2-3 and V is TRBV7-2; 9 nucleotides line up with TRBD2. Germline lookup yields CDR1 SGHTA and CDR2 FQGNSA. The junction had 3 bases not matched to a gene; V was cut back by 1 base and J by 1 base. The CDR3 spans 16 residues. The CDR3 loop is CASSLGAGGRTDTQYF. Written as DNA, the CDR3 is TGTGCCAGCAGCTTAGGGGCGGGGGGGCGCACAGATACGCAGTATTTT.

CDR3 DNA sequence: TGTGCCAGCAGTCAGGACAGTTTTACTGAAGCTTTCTTT. This translates into CASSQDSFTEAFF. This chain links TRBV6-5 with TRBJ1-1; D is possibly TRBD1 (6 bases). Trimming removed 5 bases at V and 5 bases at J, with 12 bases between. The CDR3 consists of 13 residues. Germline CDR1 and CDR2: MNHEY and SVGAGI.

The CDR3: CASSQGRLAGGHIDEQFF. For the CDR3, the DNA is TGCGCCAGCAGCCAAGGGAGACTAGCGGGGGGGCACATCGATGAGCAGTTCTTC. The V and J genes are TRBV4-3 and TRBJ2-1; the match to TRBD2 covers 14 bases. The CDR3 consists of 18 residues. Trimming cost V 1 base and J 8 bases; bases outside gene matches: 10. Germline CDR1 reads LGHNA; CDR2 reads YSLEER.

The chain joins TRBV5-6 to TRBJ2-1, with TRBD1 matching 8 bases. V gave up 5 bases and J gave up 6 bases; unmatched junction bases: 4. CDR3 size: 13 residues. The germline V gene encodes CDR1 SGHDT and CDR2 YYEEEE. CDR3 in amino acids: CASRGDRLNEQFF. CDR3 bases: TGTGCCAGCAGGGGGGACAGGCTCAATGAGCAGTTCTTC.

The J gene is TRBJ1-4, the V gene TRBV7-6, with 10 bases identical to TRBD1. The length of the CDR3 is 14 residues. The trim removed 2 bases at V and 8 bases at J, leaving 2 bases unmatched. Germline CDR1 is SGHVS and CDR2 is FNYEAQ. DNA of the CDR3: TGTGCCAGCAGCTTAAGGACAGGGGGAGAAAAACTGTTTTTT. Protein: CASSLRTGGEKLFF.

The chain uses TRBV15 and TRBJ2-2; D might be TRBD1 (5 bases). CDR1 is LNHNV, CDR2 YYDKDF, per germline (reference sequence). The CDR3 runs to 14 residues. V lost 0 bases, J lost 5 bases, and 7 bases lay in between. Here the CDR3 DNA reads TGTGCCACCAGCAGAGACCAGGGTACCGGGGAGCTGTTTTTT. Protein product: CATSRDQGTGELFF.

This chain connects TRBV5-4 to TRBJ2-2; 9 bases agree with TRBD1. The junction had 3 bases not matched to a gene; V was cut back by 9 bases and J by 3 bases. Germline CDR1 reads SGHNT; CDR2 reads YYREEE (reference sequence). The CDR3 is 13 amino acids. Here the CDR3 DNA reads TGTGCCACACAGGGGGCAGACACCGGGGAGCTGTTTTTT. This sequence encodes CATQGADTGELFF.